This T cell receptor (beta chain) was sequenced in a study of tumor-infiltrating lymphocytes in primary liver carcinoma. Production of TCR beta cDNA used around 0.45 ug total RNA together with a constant-region primer. Slightly modified ARM-PCR served as the procedure for the TCR beta libraries. These libraries came from three rounds of nested multiplex PCR. The first two PCR rounds used TRBV1-TRBV30 primers with a Cbeta primer, approximately 10 cycles each. One entry per CDR3 protein, called by TCRdb with MiXCR from the multiplex PCR reads. The sample holds around 88,000 distinct CDR3 sequences, about 73% seen once. The CDR3 consists of 15 residues. The germline gives CDR1 SGHAT, CDR2 FQNNGV. Each 20-30 mg portion of unsorted bulk tissue served as the source for co-extraction of RNA and DNA. Comment on this clonotype: A junction end diverges from the germline sequence, so it may reflect a read error.

Sequenced input: tumor-adjacent normal liver tissue. The sequence was obtained from a middle-aged man with primary liver carcinoma and hepatitis B virus infection. This chain links TRBV11-2 with TRBJ2-7; the D is unclear. As DNA, the CDR3 is TGTGTCAGCAGCCTATCTATGGGATTATCCTACGAGCAGTACTTC. Its protein is CVSSLSMGLSYEQYF.